Given below is one T cell receptor beta chain in context. This clone's antigen is unknown. The input lacks base qualities; no much larger clone sits a single base away. This specimen belongs to a study of blood T cell repertoires in COVID-19 (dated by TCRdb to the early 2020s). Some background on the complete study: The collaborator samples originated in the United States, Italy and Spain and spanned the acute and convalescent phases of COVID-19. The material from the prospective study consisted of cDNA or gDNA derived from T cells, B-cell-depleted T cells, or PBMCs. Subjects who had been exposed to COVID-19, were actively infected with it, or had recovered from it provided the deeply sampled blood TCRbeta repertoires that made up the dataset. The repertoires were released in a freely available public database meant as a resource for research on the immune response to SARS-CoV-2. The samples were drawn from two sources: the first 160 participants of the ongoing ImmuneRACE study, and fewer than 1,500 subjects contributed by 6 global collaborators. The sample metadata nearly always contained a de-identified subject ID, COVID-19 status, age in years and sex. HLA class I and class II types, where available, came from metadata supplied by the sample provider rather than from assay-based typing. The investigation overall reported the following: How much clinical and demographic metadata was included differed by source and by participant, and the metadata was provided uncurated.

CDR1 LGHDT and CDR2 YNNKEL are derived from the germline V gene (reference sequence). The CDR3 runs 16 amino acids, cysteine and phenylalanine included. The read is trimmed to its CDR3 DNA, 48 bases read in frame from base 1. V is shortened by 0 bases, J by 2 bases, and the region joining them spans 13 bases. TCRbeta CDR3 regions were amplified from genomic DNA using the immunoSEQ Assay, a bias-controlled multiplex PCR. The original pipeline was this. The number of nucleated cells in each sample was estimated from the amplification of reference gene primers within the assay. Sequence reads were collapsed and filtered to measure the absolute abundance of every unique TCRbeta CDR3 rearrangement. For each sample, productive Simpson clonality was calculated as the square root of Simpson's diversity index over productive rearrangements. TCRdb's version of the immuneACCESS table is confined to in-frame rearrangements and falls short of the full clone set. An unresolved V gene accounts for under half of the shortfall where checked; the remainder is of unknown origin. The DNA gave D and trimming, while V, J and clone size come from that table. The sample yields 100,000 or so clones; approximately 86% were counted once. 10% to 15% of the sample rests with the top ten.

Each collaborating institution followed its own protocols to collect whole blood in K2EDTA tubes. For TCRbeta analysis, collaborators shipped samples as frozen whole blood, isolated PBMCs, or DNA extracted from either of those sample types. The source of this sequence is an older woman in a cohort sampled during active or convalescent COVID-19. The chain is assembled from TRBV3-1 (or the pseudogene TRBV3-2) and TRBJ1-2, with a tentative D gene TRBD1 over 6 matching bases. Sequencing used peripheral blood. The CDR3 amino acid sequence is: CASSQDGGRVNYGYTF. DNA sequence: TGTGCCAGCAGCCAAGATGGGGGCAGGGTGAACTATGGCTACACCTTC.